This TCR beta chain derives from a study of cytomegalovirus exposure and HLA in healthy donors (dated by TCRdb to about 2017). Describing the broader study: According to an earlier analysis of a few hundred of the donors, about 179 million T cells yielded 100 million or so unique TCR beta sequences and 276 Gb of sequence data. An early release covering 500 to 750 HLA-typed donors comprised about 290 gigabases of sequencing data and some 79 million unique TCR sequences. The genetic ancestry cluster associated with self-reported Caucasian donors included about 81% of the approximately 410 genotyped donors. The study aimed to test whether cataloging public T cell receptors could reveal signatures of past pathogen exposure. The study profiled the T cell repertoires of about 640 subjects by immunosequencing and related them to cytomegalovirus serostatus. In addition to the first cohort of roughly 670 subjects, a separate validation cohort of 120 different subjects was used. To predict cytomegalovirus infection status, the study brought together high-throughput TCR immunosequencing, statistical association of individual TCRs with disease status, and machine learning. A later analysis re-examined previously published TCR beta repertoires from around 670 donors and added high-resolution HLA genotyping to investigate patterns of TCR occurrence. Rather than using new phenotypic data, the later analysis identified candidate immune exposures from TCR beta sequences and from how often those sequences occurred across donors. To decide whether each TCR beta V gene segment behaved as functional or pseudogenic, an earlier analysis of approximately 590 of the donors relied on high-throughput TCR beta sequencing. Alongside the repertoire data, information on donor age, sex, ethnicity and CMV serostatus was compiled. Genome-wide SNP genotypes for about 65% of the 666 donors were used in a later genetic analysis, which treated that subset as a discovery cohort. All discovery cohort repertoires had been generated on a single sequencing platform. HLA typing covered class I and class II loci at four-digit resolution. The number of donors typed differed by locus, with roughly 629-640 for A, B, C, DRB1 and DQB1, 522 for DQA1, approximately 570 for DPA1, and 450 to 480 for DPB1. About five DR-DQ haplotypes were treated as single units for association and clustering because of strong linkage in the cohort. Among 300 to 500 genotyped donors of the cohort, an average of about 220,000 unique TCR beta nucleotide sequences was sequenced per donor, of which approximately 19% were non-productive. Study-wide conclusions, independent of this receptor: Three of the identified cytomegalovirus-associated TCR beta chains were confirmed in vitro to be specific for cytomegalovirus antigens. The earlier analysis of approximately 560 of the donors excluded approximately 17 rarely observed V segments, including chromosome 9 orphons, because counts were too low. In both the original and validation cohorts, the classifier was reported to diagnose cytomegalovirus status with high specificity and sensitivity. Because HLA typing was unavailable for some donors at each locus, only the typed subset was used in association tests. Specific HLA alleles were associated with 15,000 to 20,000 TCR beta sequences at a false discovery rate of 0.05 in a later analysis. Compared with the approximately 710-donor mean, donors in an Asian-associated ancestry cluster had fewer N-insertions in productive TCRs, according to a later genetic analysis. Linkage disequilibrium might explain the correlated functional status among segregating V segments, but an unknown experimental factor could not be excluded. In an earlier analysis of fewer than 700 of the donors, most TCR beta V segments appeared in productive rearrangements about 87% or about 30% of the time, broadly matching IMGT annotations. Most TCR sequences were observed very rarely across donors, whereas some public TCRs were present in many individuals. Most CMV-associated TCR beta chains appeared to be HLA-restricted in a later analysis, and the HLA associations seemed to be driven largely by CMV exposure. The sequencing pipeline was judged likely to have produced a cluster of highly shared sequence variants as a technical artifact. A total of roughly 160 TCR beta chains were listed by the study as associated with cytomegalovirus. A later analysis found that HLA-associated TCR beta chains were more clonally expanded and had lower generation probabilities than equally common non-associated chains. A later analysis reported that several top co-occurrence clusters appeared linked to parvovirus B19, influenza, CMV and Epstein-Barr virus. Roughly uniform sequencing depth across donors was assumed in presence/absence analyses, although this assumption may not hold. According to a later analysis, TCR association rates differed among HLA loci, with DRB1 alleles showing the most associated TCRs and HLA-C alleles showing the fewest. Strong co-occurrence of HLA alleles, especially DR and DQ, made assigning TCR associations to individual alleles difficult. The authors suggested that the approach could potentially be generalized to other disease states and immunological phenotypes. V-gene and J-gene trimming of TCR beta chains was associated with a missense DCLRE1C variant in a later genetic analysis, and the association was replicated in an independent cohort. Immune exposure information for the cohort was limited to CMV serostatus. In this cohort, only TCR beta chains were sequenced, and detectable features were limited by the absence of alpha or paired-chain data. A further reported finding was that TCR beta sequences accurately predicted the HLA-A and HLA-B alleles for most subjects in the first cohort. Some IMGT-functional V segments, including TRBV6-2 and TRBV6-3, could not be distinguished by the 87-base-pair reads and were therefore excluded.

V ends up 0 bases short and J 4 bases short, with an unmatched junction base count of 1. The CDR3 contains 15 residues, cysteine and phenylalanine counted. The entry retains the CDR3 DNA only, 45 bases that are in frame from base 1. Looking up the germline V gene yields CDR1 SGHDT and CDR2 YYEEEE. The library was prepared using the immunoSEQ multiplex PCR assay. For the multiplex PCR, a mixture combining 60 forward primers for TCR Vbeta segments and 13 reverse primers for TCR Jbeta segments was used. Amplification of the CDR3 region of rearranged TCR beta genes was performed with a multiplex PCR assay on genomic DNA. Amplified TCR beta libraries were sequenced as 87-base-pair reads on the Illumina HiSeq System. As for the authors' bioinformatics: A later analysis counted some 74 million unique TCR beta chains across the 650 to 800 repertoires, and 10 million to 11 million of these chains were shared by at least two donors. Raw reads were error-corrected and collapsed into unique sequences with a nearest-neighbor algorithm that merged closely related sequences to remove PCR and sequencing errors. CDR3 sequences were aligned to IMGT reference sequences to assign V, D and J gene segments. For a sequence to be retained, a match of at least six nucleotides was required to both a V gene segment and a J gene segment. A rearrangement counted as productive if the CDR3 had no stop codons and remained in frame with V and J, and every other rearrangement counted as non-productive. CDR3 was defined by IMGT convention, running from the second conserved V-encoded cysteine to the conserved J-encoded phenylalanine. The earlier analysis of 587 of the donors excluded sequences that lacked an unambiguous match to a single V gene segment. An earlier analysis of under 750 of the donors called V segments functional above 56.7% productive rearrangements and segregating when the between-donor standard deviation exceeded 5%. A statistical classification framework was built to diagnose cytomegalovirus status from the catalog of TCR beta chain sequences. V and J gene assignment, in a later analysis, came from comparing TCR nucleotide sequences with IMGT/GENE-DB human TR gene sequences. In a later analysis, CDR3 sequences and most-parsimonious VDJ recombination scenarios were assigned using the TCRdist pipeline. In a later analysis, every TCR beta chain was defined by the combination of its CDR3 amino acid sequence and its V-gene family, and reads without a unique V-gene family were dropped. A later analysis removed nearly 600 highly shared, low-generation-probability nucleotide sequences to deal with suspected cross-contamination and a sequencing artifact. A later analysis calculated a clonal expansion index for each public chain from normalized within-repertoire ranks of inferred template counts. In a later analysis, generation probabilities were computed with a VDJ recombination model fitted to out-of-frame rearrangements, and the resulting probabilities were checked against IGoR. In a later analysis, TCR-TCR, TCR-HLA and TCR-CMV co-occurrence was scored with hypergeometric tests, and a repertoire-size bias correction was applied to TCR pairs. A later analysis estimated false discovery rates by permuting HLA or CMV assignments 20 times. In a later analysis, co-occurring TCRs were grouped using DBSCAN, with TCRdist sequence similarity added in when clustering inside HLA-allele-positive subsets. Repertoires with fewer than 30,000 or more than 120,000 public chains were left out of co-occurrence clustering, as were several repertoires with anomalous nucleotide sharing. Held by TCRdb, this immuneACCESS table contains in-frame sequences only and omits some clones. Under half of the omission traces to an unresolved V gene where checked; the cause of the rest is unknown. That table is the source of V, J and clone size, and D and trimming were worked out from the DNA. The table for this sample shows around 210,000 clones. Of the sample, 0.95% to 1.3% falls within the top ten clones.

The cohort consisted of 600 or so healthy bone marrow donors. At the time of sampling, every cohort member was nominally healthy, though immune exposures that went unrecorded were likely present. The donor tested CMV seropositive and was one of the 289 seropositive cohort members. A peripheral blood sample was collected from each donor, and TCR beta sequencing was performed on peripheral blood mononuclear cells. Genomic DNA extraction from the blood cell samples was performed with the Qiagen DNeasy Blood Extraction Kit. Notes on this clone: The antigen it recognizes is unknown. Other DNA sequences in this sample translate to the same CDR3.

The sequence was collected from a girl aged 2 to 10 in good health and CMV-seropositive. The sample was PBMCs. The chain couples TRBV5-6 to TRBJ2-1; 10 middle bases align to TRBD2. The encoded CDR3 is CASSLGTSGYNEQFF. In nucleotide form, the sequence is TGTGCCAGCAGCTTGGGGACTAGCGGATACAATGAGCAGTTCTTC.